This T cell receptor (beta chain) was recorded in a study of vaccination effects on CD4 cells after COVID-19. Whole-study context: Post-vaccine samples followed the second dose by a median of 72 days.

The V segment lost 6 bases and the J segment 0 bases; nucleotides outside the gene matches: 2. The CDR3 spans 14 residues. Germline CDR1 is MDHEN and CDR2 is SYDVKM. Findings and caveats of the study: Late post-vaccination, clones induced by infection and those induced by vaccine underwent marked clonal contraction.

This clone was seen a handful of times. The target antigen is unknown. Sequencing followed a ViraFEST assay step that expanded antigen-specific CD4+ T cells with viral peptide pools. After more than 8 days in culture, the CD4+ T cells were isolated. Two doses of either BNT162b2 or mRNA-1273 were given to each participant. Previously uninfected by SARS-CoV-2, the vaccine recipients also showed negative nucleocapsid antibodies. Data came from immunoSEQ multiplex PCR; TCRdb stores just in-frame clones and leaves some out. The sample shows approximately 26,000 clones, over 60% of them seen only once. The input for sequencing was CD4+ T cells from PBMCs cultured with SARS-CoV-2 spike peptides, taken after COVID-19 vaccination. The chain joins TRBV28 to TRBJ1-3, with TRBD1 matching over 7 bases. The receptor was derived from a human donor who received a COVID-19 vaccine. Some clones in this sample may be carry-over from other donors' samples. CDR3 protein: CASRSGGSGNTIYF. DNA for the CDR3: TGTGCCAGCAGATCAGGGGGCTCTGGAAACACCATATATTTT.